What follows is one TCR beta chain and its context. Its antigen remains unidentified. This specimen belongs to a study of cytomegalovirus exposure and HLA in healthy donors. Whole-study results and caveats: Most observed TCR sequences were rare, whereas some public TCRs were detected in many donors. Upon later analysis, TCR association rates were observed to vary by HLA locus, being highest for DRB1 and lowest for HLA-C.

V lost 4 bases and J lost 9, with 10 bases in between. Germline-derived CDR1 and CDR2 are LNHDA and SQIVND (reference sequence). The CDR3 runs to 12 residues. With 60 Vbeta and 13 Jbeta primers, the PCR was carried out. Sequenced by immunoSEQ multiplex PCR; TCRdb stores in-frame clones only, minus some. Of 150,000 to 170,000 clones in the sample, 70% to 80% are singletons; the top ten hold roughly 4%. There were likely unrecorded immune exposures, though donors were nominally healthy when sampled. The sample taken for sequencing was PBMCs. The chain has TRBV19 and TRBJ2-1; a possible D gene is TRBD2 (5 bases). The TCR originated in a woman in her thirties or forties in good health and CMV-seronegative. The CDR3 DNA sequence: TGTGCCAGTAGTACTCGGGCGGGTGAGCAGTTCTTC. This encodes CASSTRAGEQFF.